This T cell receptor (beta chain) was sequenced in a study of cytomegalovirus exposure and HLA in healthy donors. Worth noting for this clone: The target antigen is unknown.

Study results and limitations: There were reportedly fewer N-insertions in an Asian-associated ancestry cluster than the approximately 670-donor mean, in a later analysis. A later analysis found that most CMV-associated TCR beta chains appeared HLA-restricted. Relative to equally common others, HLA-associated TCR beta chains showed greater clonal expansion in a later analysis. Available immune exposure information covered CMV serostatus only.

PCR primers comprised 60 Vbeta and 13 Jbeta primers. TCRdb's copy holds only in-frame clones and misses some; the assay was immunoSEQ multiplex PCR. The sample holds about 140,000 clones, approximately 73% seen once. CDR1 is SGHTS, CDR2 YDEGEE, per germline. CDR3 size: 15 residues. V dropped 0 bases and J dropped 2; count of bases not matched to a gene: 1. The receptor's source is a human donor in good health. The sequenced material came from PBMCs. The V gene is TRBV5-8, the J gene TRBJ2-7, with 11 bases matching TRBD1. The DNA for the CDR3 is TGTGCCAGCAGCTTGGCGGGACAGGGGGCCTACGAGCAGTACTTC. Amino acid sequence: CASSLAGQGAYEQYF.